This TCR beta chain was documented in a study of blood T cell repertoires in COVID-19. About the study: T cells, B-cell-depleted T cells, or PBMCs provided the cDNA or gDNA that served as material.

CDR1 is SGHVS and CDR2 is FQNEAQ in the germline V gene. The CDR3 totals 16 residues. Trimming cost V 2 bases and J 8 bases, with 21 bases left between them. The table came from immunoSEQ multiplex PCR; TCRdb's copy has only in-frame clones and leaves some out. The sample yields fewer than 200,000 clones, roughly 80% seen once. Sequencing input: peripheral blood. This receptor was obtained from a woman aged 40 to 50 with COVID-19, enrolled during active disease. The genes are TRBV7-8 and TRBJ1-2; D gene ambiguous. CDR3 amino acids: CASSLFPDAVGRGYTF. The CDR3 nucleotides read TGTGCCAGCAGCTTATTTCCCGACGCAGTCGGGAGGGGCTACACCTTC.